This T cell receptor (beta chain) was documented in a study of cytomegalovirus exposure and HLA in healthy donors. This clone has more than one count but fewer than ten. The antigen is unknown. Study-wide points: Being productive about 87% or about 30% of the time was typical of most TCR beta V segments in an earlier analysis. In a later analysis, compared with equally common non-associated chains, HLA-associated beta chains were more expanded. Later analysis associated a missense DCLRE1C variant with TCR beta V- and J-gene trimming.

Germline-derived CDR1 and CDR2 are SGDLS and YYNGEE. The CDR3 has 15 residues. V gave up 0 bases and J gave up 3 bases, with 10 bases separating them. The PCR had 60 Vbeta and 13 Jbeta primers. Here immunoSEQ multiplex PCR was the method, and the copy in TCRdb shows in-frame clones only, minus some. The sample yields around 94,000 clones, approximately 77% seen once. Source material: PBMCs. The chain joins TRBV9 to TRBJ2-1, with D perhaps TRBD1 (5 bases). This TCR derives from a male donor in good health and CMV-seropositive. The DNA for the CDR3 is TGTGCCAGCAGCGTAGTTGACGGACACTACAATGAGCAGTTCTTC. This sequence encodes CASSVVDGHYNEQFF.